These 6 T cell receptor beta chains were sequenced from one sample in a study of blood T cell repertoires in COVID-19. The method was immunoSEQ multiplex PCR; TCRdb's version includes in-frame clones alone and lacks a portion of them. The data hold about 100,000 clones, with over 80% observed a single time. The sequenced sample consisted of peripheral blood. These receptor sequences come from a man aged 50 to 59 with active or convalescent COVID-19.

The rearrangement joins TRBV2 to TRBJ1-2; no firm D call. CDR1 is SNHLY, CDR2 FYNNEI, per germline. The CDR3 runs 14 residues. V lost 4 bases and J lost 8, with 17 bases in between. The CDR3, as DNA: TGTGCCAGCAGTGTGAGACTATTAGAGCGGGGCTACACCTTC. Translation gives CASSVRLLERGYTF.

This clone was observed once. V gene TRBV4-2 combines with J gene TRBJ2-3; TRBD2 might be the D (5 bases). CDR1 is LGHNA, CDR2 YNFKEQ, per germline. V shed 4 bases and J shed 1 base, with 15 bases lying between them. This CDR3 region has 16 residues. CDR3: CASSPREGSGTDTQYF. CDR3 in DNA: TGTGCCAGCAGCCCACGAGAGGGATCCGGCACAGATACGCAGTATTTT.

The chain joins TRBV6-5 to TRBJ1-2; D ambiguous. CDR1 is MNHEY and CDR2 is SVGAGI in the germline V gene. The CDR3 extends over 13 amino acids. V lost 10 bases, J lost 4 bases, and 16 bases lay in between. CDR3 protein: CATTRQAGYGYTF. Here the CDR3 DNA reads TGTGCCACAACGAGGCAGGCGGGCTATGGCTACACCTTC.

V usage is TRBV6-5 and J usage is TRBJ2-7; D perhaps matches TRBD2 (7 bases). Trimming cost V 6 bases and J 4 bases, with 16 bases left between them. CDR3 length equals 14 residues. Looked up from germline, CDR1 is MNHEY and CDR2 is SVGAGI. The CDR3 DNA reads TGTGCCAGCAGGTCCGTGGGGGGGCATTACGAGCAGTACTTC. Translated, it gives CASRSVGGHYEQYF.

The rearrangement uses TRBV7-9 and TRBJ1-2; D gene uncertain. Per the germline V gene, CDR1 is SEHNR and CDR2 is FQNEAQ (reference sequence). This CDR3 comprises 14 residues. The ends were cut back, 1 base at V and 4 bases at J, with 10 bases in the middle. The CDR3 DNA follows: TGTGCCAGCAGCTTAGGCCAGTTGCCCTATGGCTACACCTTC. The encoded protein is CASSLGQLPYGYTF.

This clone turned up a few times. The chain employs TRBV24-1 and TRBJ2-1, with D unresolved. V dropped 9 bases and J dropped 8 bases, with 13 bases sitting between them. The CDR3 has 12 amino acids. The germline V gene has CDR1 KGHDR and CDR2 SFDVKD. The CDR3 DNA sequence: TGTGCCACCTCGCGAGAGGCGGATGAGCAGTTCTTC. Its translation is CATSREADEQFF.